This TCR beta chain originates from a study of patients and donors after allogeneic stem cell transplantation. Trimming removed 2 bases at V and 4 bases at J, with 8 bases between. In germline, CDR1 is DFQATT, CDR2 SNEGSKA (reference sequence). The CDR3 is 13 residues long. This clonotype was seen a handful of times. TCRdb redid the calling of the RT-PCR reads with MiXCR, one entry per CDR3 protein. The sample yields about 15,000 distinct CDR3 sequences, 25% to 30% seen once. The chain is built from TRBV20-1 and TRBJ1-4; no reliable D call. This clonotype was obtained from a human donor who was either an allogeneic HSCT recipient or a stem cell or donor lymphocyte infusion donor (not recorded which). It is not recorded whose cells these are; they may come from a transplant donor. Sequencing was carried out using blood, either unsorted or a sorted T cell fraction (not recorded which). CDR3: CSARPGGNEKLFF. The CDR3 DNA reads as TGCAGTGCTAGACCGGGCGGTAATGAAAAACTGTTTTTT.